What follows are 18 T cell receptor beta chains derived from one specimen sequenced in a study of shared clonotypes between healthy human individuals. Assay used: immunoSEQ multiplex PCR; TCRdb lists only in-frame clones, some missing. The table shows millions of clones, with over 85% occurring only once. Input material: naive CD4+ T cells sorted from blood. Subset noted: CD45RA+ positively selected. These receptors came from a man aged 18 to 30 in good health.

Details on this clone: The sample carries other DNA sequences with the same CDR3. The chain has TRBV10-3 and TRBJ2-5, with 12 bases identical to TRBD2. The CDR3 sequence is 14 residues long. In germline, CDR1 is ENHRY, CDR2 SYGVKD. The ends lost 3 bases at V and 5 bases at J; junction bases unmatched: 1. The CDR3: CAISDGLAGETQYF. For the CDR3, the DNA is TGTGCCATCAGTGACGGACTAGCGGGGGAGACCCAGTACTTC.

This chain links TRBV28 with TRBJ2-5; 7 bases align to TRBD2. This CDR3 region has 15 residues. Trimming took 1 base from V and 4 from J; bases not matched to a gene: 6. CDR1 and CDR2 (germline): MDHEN, SYDVKM. In nucleotides, the CDR3 is TGTGCCAGCAGTTTATCCGGAGGCGGGAGAGAGACCCAGTACTTC. It specifies CASSLSGGGRETQYF.

On this clone itself: A clone one base away is much larger, so this may be a read error. The same CDR3 also results from other DNA sequences found in this sample. The chain joins TRBV7-8 to TRBJ2-5, with no clear D. Germline CDR1 SGHVS, CDR2 FQNEAQ. V was clipped by 3 bases and J by 2 bases, with 1 base between them. The length of the CDR3 is 11 residues. This CDR3 reads CASSLQETQYF. The CDR3 nucleotides are TGTGCCAGCAGCTTGCAAGAGACCCAGTACTTC.

V usage is TRBV5-1 and J usage is TRBJ2-1, with unresolved D. From germline, CDR1 is SGHRS and CDR2 YFSETQ. V was trimmed by 2 bases and J by 4 bases, leaving 19 bases between them. The CDR3 runs 17 residues. The CDR3 DNA reads as TGCGCCAGCAGCTTTCGGTCGCCCGGCAAATTGTACAATGAGCAGTTCTTC. As protein: CASSFRSPGKLYNEQFF. Full variable domain (outside the CDR3, taken from reference TRBV5-1 and TRBJ2-1): KAGVTQTPRYLIKTRGQQVTLSCSPISGHRSVSWYQQTPGQGLQFLFEYFSETQRNKGNFPGRFSGRQFSNSRSEMNVSTLELGDSALYLCASSFRSPGKLYNEQFFGPGTRLTVL.

V and J are TRBV10-2 and TRBJ2-7; TRBD1 might be the D (6 bases). V gave up 2 bases and J gave up 7 bases, with 12 bases separating them. CDR3 size: 13 residues. Germline CDR1 reads WSHSY; CDR2 reads SAAADI. The CDR3 coding sequence is TGCGCCAGCAGTGAGCAGGGGCCCAGAGAGCAGTACTTC. Its protein is CASSEQGPREQYF.

This clone appeared a single time. This sequence joins TRBV6-5 and TRBJ1-5; 7 bases match TRBD1. Germline V gene data show CDR1 as MNHEY and CDR2 as SVGAGI. The CDR3 totals 15 residues. V lost 5 bases, J lost 2 bases, and 6 bases stayed unmatched. The CDR3 DNA reads as TGTGCCAGCAGTCGATTAGGACAGGGCAATCAGCCCCAGCATTTT. Encoded protein: CASSRLGQGNQPQHF.

V is TRBV10-3 and J is TRBJ2-3; D assignment may be TRBD1 or TRBD2 (5 bases each). CDR3 length equals 16 residues. V lost 0 bases to trimming and J lost 1 base, with 11 bases between them. Germline values: CDR1 ENHRY, CDR2 SYGVKD. The CDR3 protein is CAISESRAGRTDTQYF. The CDR3 DNA is TGTGCCATCAGTGAGTCGAGGGCAGGGCGCACAGATACGCAGTATTTT.

On this clone: Other DNA sequences of this sample code for an identical CDR3. V and J are TRBV5-1 and TRBJ2-1; 9 bases agree with TRBD2. This CDR3 comprises 15 residues. Germline V gives CDR1 SGHRS, CDR2 YFSETQ. V lost 2 bases, J lost 4 bases, and 4 bases stayed unmatched. CDR3 amino acids: CASSLAGGGYNEQFF. The CDR3 bases are TGCGCCAGCAGCTTAGCGGGGGGAGGTTACAATGAGCAGTTCTTC.

The chain recombines TRBV2 with TRBJ2-5; 7 bases are a match to TRBD1. The CDR3 totals 16 residues. The germline V gene has CDR1 SNHLY and CDR2 FYNNEI. V lost 1 base to trimming and J lost 3 bases; unmatched junction nucleotides: 8. CDR3: CASSEGPQGSKETQYF. CDR3 nucleotides: TGTGCCAGCAGTGAAGGCCCACAGGGGAGTAAAGAGACCCAGTACTTC.

The CDR3, as DNA: TGTGCCAGCAGCTTAACCCCCGGAGCAGATACGCAGTATTTT. Protein: CASSLTPGADTQYF. The V and J genes are TRBV7-6 and TRBJ2-3; D gene ambiguous. Trimming stripped 2 bases from V and 4 bases from J, with 10 bases between. This CDR3 contains 14 residues. In germline, CDR1 is SGHVS, CDR2 FNYEAQ.

The chain employs TRBV7-2 and TRBJ2-5; 13 nucleotides match TRBD2. Unmatched junction bases numbered 4, after V lost 8 bases and J lost 1 base. The germline CDR1 and CDR2 sequences are SGHTA and FQGNSA. The CDR3 runs 15 residues. The CDR3 sequence: CASRWTSGSQETQYF. The CDR3 region has the DNA TGTGCCAGCCGCTGGACTAGCGGGAGCCAAGAGACCCAGTACTTC.

The rearrangement links TRBV5-1 to TRBJ2-1; tentative D call: TRBD1 (6 bases). The CDR3 extends over 15 amino acids. V lost 2 bases and J 3 bases, leaving 12 bases between the germline ends. Germline V gene data show CDR1 as SGHRS and CDR2 as YFSETQ. This CDR3 is CASSFETGVYNEQFF. In DNA, the CDR3 is TGCGCCAGCAGCTTCGAGACAGGCGTCTACAATGAGCAGTTCTTC.

This rearrangement joins TRBV5-1 to TRBJ2-1; a weak D match, TRBD1 (5 bases). With 0 bases removed from V and 8 bases from J, the gap between germline ends came to 18 bases. Germline V gives CDR1 SGHRS, CDR2 YFSETQ. CDR3 length: 16 amino acids. The CDR3 nucleotides are TGCGCCAGCAGCTTGGAGGGGCAACGAGGCGCCGATGAGCAGTTCTTC. The encoded protein is CASSLEGQRGADEQFF.

The V gene is TRBV19, the J gene TRBJ2-1; D not resolved. Germline lookup yields CDR1 LNHDA and CDR2 SQIVND (reference sequence). The CDR3 extends over 14 amino acids. Trimming took 1 base from V and 8 from J, leaving 12 bases between them. The CDR3 sequence: CASSIGSSGYEQFF. In nucleotides, the CDR3 is TGTGCCAGTAGTATAGGATCCTCCGGGTATGAGCAGTTCTTC.

This clone occurred a few times. This chain uses TRBV7-9 with TRBJ1-4, with D uncertain. The CDR3 totals 14 residues. Germline CDR1 SEHNR, CDR2 FQNEAQ (reference sequence). V was clipped by 4 bases and J by 4 bases, with 10 bases between them. The CDR3 nucleotides are TGTGCCAGCAGCTCGACTGGAGGTAATGAAAAACTGTTTTTT. This gives the protein CASSSTGGNEKLFF.

The J gene is TRBJ1-1, the V gene TRBV29-1; 10 nucleotides align to TRBD1. This CDR3 region has 15 residues. Germline V lookup: CDR1 SQVTM, CDR2 ANQGSEA. V shed 6 bases and J 5 bases; nucleotides not matched to a gene: 12. The CDR3 coding sequence is TGCAGCGTAAAGACAGGGGGCAATTTGGGGACTGAAGCTTTCTTT. This encodes CSVKTGGNLGTEAFF. Complete variable domain (other parts from reference TRBV29-1 and TRBJ1-1): SAVISQKPSRDICQRGTSLTIQCQVDSQVTMMFWYRQQPGQSLTLIATANQGSEATYESGFVIDKFPISRPNLTFSTLTVSNMSPEDSSIYLCSVKTGGNLGTEAFFGQGTRLTVV.

About this clone: At the DNA level, this CDR3 is encoded by other sequences in the same sample as well. This sequence joins TRBV19 and TRBJ1-5, with TRBD1 matching over 9 bases. This CDR3 is built from 14 residues. The germline gives CDR1 LNHDA, CDR2 SQIVND (reference sequence). With 4 bases clipped from V and 7 bases from J, the junction kept 5 bases outside the gene matches. CDR3 sequence: CASSTGQGRQPQHF. The CDR3 bases are TGTGCCAGTAGTACCGGACAGGGGAGGCAGCCCCAGCATTTT. The full variable domain, with the rest looked up from reference TRBV19 and TRBJ1-5, is DGGITQSPKYLFRKEGQNVTLSCEQNLNHDAMYWYRQDPGQGLRLIYYSQIVNDFQKGDIAEGYSVSREKKESFPLTVTSAQKNPTAFYLCASSTGQGRQPQHFGDGTRLSIL.

The chain employs TRBV7-6 and TRBJ2-3; 12 bases align to TRBD2. Germline lookup yields CDR1 SGHVS and CDR2 FNYEAQ. This CDR3 is built from 14 residues. Trimming cost V 2 bases and J 6 bases; bases outside gene matches: 0. CDR3 nucleotide sequence: TGTGCCAGCAGCTTAACTAGCGGGAGGGATACGCAGTATTTT. Its protein is CASSLTSGRDTQYF.